The clone carrying this T cell receptor beta chain came up once. Its matching antigen is unknown. The sample belongs to a study of OX40 agonist ivuxolimab in advanced cancers. Study summary: Three individuals attained partial responses, comprising one hepatocellular carcinoma case and two cutaneous melanoma cases.

Study results and caveats: Among some nonresponders, normalized T-cell clonal expansion was also low. Partial responders receiving 0.1-3.0 mg/kg showed among the lowest clonal expansion.

TCRdb keeps only in-frame clones here, not all; method: immunoSEQ multiplex PCR. There are about 53,000 clones in the sample; around 89% occur only once, and roughly 11% lies in the top ten. The CDR3 extends over 16 amino acids. Germline V gene sequence: CDR1 GTSNPN, CDR2 SVGIG (reference sequence). Losses at the gene ends were 2 bases for V and 1 base for J; bases not matched to a gene: 4. This sample comprised CD4+ or CD8+ T cells sorted from blood, obtained in a trial of the OX40 agonist ivuxolimab. This receptor was identified in an adult with an advanced solid tumor such as melanoma, head and neck, liver or kidney cancer. The J gene is TRBJ1-4, the V gene TRBV30; 10 bases are shared with TRBD1. Here the CDR3 reads CAWSSGTGVTNEKLFF. The DNA of the CDR3 is TGTGCCTGGAGTAGCGGGACAGGGGTAACTAATGAAAAACTGTTTTTT.